Below, 12 T cell receptor beta chains from the same sample are listed, as sequenced in a study of a mutant IDH1 vaccine in newly diagnosed glioma. Measured with immunoSEQ multiplex PCR; TCRdb has only the in-frame clones, and not every one. The sample lists 24,000 or so clones; around 93% were seen once. The time point here: baseline, week 1 (first vaccination visit). Treatment of the sample: pre-vaccination baseline after standard-of-care therapy. The sample was PBMCs, taken from a glioma patient treated with radiotherapy, temozolomide or both. All receptors come from a man aged 40-55 years with glioma.

This chain links TRBV4-1 with TRBJ2-7; D ambiguous. V was pared by 6 bases and J by 0 bases, with 12 bases between. CDR1 and CDR2 from the germline V gene are MGHRA and YSYEKL. CDR3 length: 14 amino acids. In nucleotides, the CDR3 is TGCGCCAGCAGGCCATCTCCCAGCTCCTACGAGCAGTACTTC. Translated: CASRPSPSSYEQYF.

The chain has TRBV29-1 and TRBJ1-2; D unresolved. V was clipped by 4 bases and J by 5 bases, with 11 bases between them. The CDR3 runs 12 residues. Germline V gene lookup returns CDR1 SQVTM and CDR2 ANQGSEA. CDR3 coding DNA: TGCAGCGTTGTGTCAGCCTGGTATGGCTACACCTTC. Translated, it gives CSVVSAWYGYTF.

This chain connects TRBV4-1 to TRBJ2-1, with no clear D. The CDR3 is made up of 15 amino acids. Per the germline V gene, CDR1 is MGHRA and CDR2 is YSYEKL. Trimming removed 0 bases at V and 2 bases at J, with 8 bases between. The CDR3 sequence: CASSQDAGTYNEQFF. The CDR3 DNA sequence: TGCGCCAGCAGCCAAGATGCTGGGACCTACAATGAGCAGTTCTTC.

This clone was detected only once. The chain carries TRBV2 and TRBJ2-7; D remains unclear. The germline V gene has CDR1 SNHLY and CDR2 FYNNEI. The germline V and J ends were trimmed by 5 bases and 1 base, with 6 bases remaining between them. CDR3 length equals 12 residues. In nucleotides, the CDR3 is TGTGCCAGCAGTCACAAGTCCTACGAGCAGTACTTC. Its protein product is CASSHKSYEQYF.

The genes are TRBV7-9 and TRBJ2-3; 7 bases fit TRBD1. V shed 5 bases, J shed 1 base, and the junction held 6 bases outside the gene matches. Germline-derived CDR1 and CDR2 are SEHNR and FQNEAQ (reference sequence). CDR3 length equals 15 residues. CDR3 coding DNA: TGTGCCAGCAGCCGGGACAGCAGGGGCACAGATACGCAGTATTTT. It codes for CASSRDSRGTDTQYF.

The V call is TRBV10-3, the J call TRBJ2-3; D not resolved. This CDR3 region has 13 residues. V lost 4 bases to trimming and J lost 4 bases, with 9 bases between them. CDR1 is ENHRY and CDR2 is SYGVKD in the germline V gene. CDR3 DNA: TGTGCCATCAGTGGCCAACGAGCAGATACGCAGTATTTT. This sequence encodes CAISGQRADTQYF.

This chain uses TRBV29-1 with TRBJ2-3; no firm D call. This CDR3 has 11 amino acids. The germline V and J ends were trimmed by 8 bases and 2 bases, with 8 bases remaining between them. CDR1 is SQVTM, CDR2 ANQGSEA, per germline. The CDR3 DNA follows: TGCAGCACCCAAAACACAGATACGCAGTATTTT. Protein product: CSTQNTDTQYF.

CDR3 region: CASSGTSGGNWVTDTQYF. The CDR3 DNA is TGTGCCAGTAGTGGGACTAGCGGGGGGAATTGGGTTACAGATACGCAGTATTTT. This chain uses TRBV19 with TRBJ2-3; 15 bases agree with TRBD2. The J segment lost 3 bases and the V segment lost 5 bases, leaving 9 bases of the junction unmatched. This CDR3 comprises 18 residues. Per the germline V gene, CDR1 is LNHDA and CDR2 is SQIVND (reference sequence).

The chain has TRBV6-6 and TRBJ2-1; D may be TRBD1 (6 bases). Trimming pared 5 bases from V and 5 bases from J, leaving 16 bases between. CDR1 MNHNY and CDR2 SVGAGI come from the germline V gene (reference sequence). This CDR3 region has 15 residues. CDR3 in DNA: TGTGCCAGCAGTCCGCTTGGACAGAATGACAATGAGCAGTTCTTC. Protein sequence: CASSPLGQNDNEQFF.

This clone has a single count. This chain links TRBV5-6 with TRBJ2-2, with TRBD1 as a possible D gene (6 bases). The CDR3 has 15 residues. The V gene's germline CDR1 is SGHDT and CDR2 YYEEEE. Trimming left V 5 bases short and J 7 bases short, with 18 bases between. CDR3 region: CASSPGHQVIGELFF. The CDR3 DNA sequence: TGTGCCAGCAGTCCGGGACACCAAGTTATCGGGGAGCTGTTTTTT.

The rearrangement links TRBV27 to TRBJ2-1; D not resolved. Germline CDR1 MNHEY, CDR2 SMNVEV (reference sequence). Deletions cut 2 bases from V and 0 bases from J, with 8 bases between. CDR3 length: 15 residues. The CDR3 DNA is TGTGCCAGCAGTTTAACGGTCAGCTCCTACAATGAGCAGTTCTTC. Protein sequence: CASSLTVSSYNEQFF.

V is TRBV27 and J is TRBJ1-1, with unresolved D. Germline V gene sequence: CDR1 MNHEY, CDR2 SMNVEV (reference sequence). The CDR3 runs to 15 residues. V was shortened by 6 bases and J by 0 bases, with 14 bases between the two germline ends. CDR3 protein: CASSVIPLVNTEAFF. CDR3 nucleotides: TGTGCCAGCAGCGTAATACCTTTGGTGAACACTGAAGCTTTCTTT.